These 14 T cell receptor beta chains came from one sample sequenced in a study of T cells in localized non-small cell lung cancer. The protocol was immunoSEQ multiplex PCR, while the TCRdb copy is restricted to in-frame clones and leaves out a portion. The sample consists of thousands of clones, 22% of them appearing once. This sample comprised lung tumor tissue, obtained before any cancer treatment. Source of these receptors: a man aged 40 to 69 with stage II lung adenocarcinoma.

As DNA, the CDR3 is TGTGCCAGTACTCCGGGGAACAACTATGGCTACACCTTC. It yields the protein CASTPGNNYGYTF. The chain carries TRBV19 and TRBJ1-2; D ambiguous. The ends were cut back, 7 bases at V and 2 bases at J, with 11 bases in the middle. The CDR3 is 13 amino acids. Per germline, CDR1 LNHDA and CDR2 SQIVND (reference sequence).

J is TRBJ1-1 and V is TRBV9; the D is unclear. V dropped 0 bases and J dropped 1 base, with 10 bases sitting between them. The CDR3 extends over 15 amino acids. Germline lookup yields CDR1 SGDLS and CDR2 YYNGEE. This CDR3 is CASSVVVNQNTEAFF. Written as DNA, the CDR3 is TGTGCCAGCAGCGTAGTGGTCAACCAGAACACTGAAGCTTTCTTT.

CDR3 in amino acids: CASGLVQAAGSGNTIYF. The CDR3 DNA sequence: TGTGCTAGTGGTTTGGTACAAGCGGCAGGGTCTGGAAACACCATATATTTT. V is TRBV12-5 and J is TRBJ1-3; maybe TRBD1 (5 bases). Trimming shortened V by 0 bases and J by 1 base, and 13 bases separated the two germline ends. This CDR3 is 17 amino acids long. The germline gives CDR1 LGHNT, CDR2 FRNRAP. The complete variable domain, with remaining parts taken from reference TRBV12-5 and TRBJ1-3, reads DARVTQTPRHKVTEMGQEVTMRCQPILGHNTVFWYRQTMMQGLELLAYFRNRAPLDDSGMPKDRFSAEMPDATLATLKIQPSEPRDSAVYFCASGLVQAAGSGNTIYFGEGSWLTVV.

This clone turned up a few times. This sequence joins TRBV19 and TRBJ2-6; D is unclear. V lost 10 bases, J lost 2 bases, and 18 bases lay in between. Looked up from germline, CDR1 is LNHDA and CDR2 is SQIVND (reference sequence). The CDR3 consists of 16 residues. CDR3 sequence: CATLVGMRAGANVLTF. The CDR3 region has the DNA TGTGCCACCCTGGTAGGGATGCGCGCTGGGGCCAACGTCCTGACTTTC.

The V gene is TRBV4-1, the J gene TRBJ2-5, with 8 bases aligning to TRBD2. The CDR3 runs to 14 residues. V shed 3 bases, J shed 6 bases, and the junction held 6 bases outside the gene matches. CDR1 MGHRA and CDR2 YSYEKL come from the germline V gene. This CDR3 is CASSQAGGLQTQYF. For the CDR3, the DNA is TGCGCCAGCAGCCAGGCGGGGGGTCTGCAGACCCAGTACTTC.

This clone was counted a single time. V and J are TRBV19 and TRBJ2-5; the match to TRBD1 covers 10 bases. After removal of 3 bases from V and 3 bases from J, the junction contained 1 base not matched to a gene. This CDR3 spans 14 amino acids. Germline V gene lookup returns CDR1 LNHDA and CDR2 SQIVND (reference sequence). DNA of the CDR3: TGTGCCAGTAGTATCGGACAGGGGGAAGAGACCCAGTACTTC. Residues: CASSIGQGEETQYF.

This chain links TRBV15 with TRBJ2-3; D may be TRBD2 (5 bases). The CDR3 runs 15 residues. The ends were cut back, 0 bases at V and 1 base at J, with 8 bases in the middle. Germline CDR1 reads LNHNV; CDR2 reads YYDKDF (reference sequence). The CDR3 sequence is CATSRDKRGTDTQYF. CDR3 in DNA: TGTGCCACCAGCAGAGACAAGAGGGGCACAGATACGCAGTATTTT.

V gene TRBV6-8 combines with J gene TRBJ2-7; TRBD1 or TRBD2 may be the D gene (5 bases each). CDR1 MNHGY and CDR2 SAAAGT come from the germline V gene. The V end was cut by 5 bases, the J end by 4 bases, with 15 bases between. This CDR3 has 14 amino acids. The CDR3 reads CASSATLGPYEQYF. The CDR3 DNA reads TGTGCCAGCAGTGCTACCTTGGGACCATACGAGCAGTACTTC.

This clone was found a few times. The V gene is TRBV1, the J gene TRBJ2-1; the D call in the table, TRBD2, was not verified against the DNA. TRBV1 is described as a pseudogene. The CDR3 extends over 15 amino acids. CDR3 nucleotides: TGCGCCAGCAGCCCCCTCCGCGGGGGGAGGAATGAGCAGTTCTTC. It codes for CASSPLRGGRNEQFF.

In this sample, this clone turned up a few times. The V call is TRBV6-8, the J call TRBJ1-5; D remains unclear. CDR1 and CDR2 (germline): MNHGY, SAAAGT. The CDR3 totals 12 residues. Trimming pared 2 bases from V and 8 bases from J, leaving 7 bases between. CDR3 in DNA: TGTGCCAGCAGTTACGCCGAAGAGCCCCAGCATTTT. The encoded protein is CASSYAEEPQHF.

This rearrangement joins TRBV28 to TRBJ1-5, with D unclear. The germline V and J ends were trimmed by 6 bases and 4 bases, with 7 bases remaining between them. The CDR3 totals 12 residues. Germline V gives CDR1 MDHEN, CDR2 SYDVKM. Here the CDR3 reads CASRKMNQPQHF. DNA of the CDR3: TGTGCCAGCAGGAAGATGAATCAGCCCCAGCATTTT.

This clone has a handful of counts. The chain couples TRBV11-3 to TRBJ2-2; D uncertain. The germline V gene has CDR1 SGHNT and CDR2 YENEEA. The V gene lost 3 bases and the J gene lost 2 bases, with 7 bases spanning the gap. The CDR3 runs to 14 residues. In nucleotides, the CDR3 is TGTGCCAGCAGCTTGGAACTAAACACCGGGGAGCTGTTTTTT. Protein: CASSLELNTGELFF. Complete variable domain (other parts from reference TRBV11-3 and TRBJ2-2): EAGVVQSPRYKIIEKKQPVAFWCNPISGHNTLYWYLQNLGQGPELLIRYENEEAVDDSQLPKDRFSAERLKGVDSTLKIQPAELGDSAVYLCASSLELNTGELFFGEGSRLTVL.

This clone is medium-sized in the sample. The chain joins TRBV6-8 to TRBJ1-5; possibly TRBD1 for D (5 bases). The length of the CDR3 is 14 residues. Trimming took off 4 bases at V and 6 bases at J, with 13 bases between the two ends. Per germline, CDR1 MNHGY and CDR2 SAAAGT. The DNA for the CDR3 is TGTGCCAGCAGTTCGTGGGACTTAGGTCAGCCCCAGCATTTT. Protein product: CASSSWDLGQPQHF.

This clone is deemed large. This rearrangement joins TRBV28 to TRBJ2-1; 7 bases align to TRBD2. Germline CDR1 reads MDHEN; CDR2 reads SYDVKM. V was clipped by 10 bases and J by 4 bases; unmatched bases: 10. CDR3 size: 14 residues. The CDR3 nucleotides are TGTGCCATCACGGAGTCCGGGGGGTACAATGAGCAGTTCTTC. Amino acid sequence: CAITESGGYNEQFF. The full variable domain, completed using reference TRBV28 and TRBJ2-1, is DVKVTQSSRYLVKRTGEKVFLECVQDMDHENMFWYRQDPGLGLRLIYFSYDVKMKEKGDIPEGYSVSREKKERFSLILESASTNQTSMYLCAITESGGYNEQFFGPGTRLTVL.